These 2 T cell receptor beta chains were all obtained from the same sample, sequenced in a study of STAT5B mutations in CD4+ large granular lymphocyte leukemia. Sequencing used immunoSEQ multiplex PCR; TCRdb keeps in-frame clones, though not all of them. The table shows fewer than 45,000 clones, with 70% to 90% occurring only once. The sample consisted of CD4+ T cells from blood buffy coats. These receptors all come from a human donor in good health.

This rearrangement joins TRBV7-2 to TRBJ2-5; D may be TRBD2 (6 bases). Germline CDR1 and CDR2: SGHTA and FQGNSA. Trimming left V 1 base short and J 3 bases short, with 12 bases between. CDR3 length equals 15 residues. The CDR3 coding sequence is TGTGCCAGCAGCTTAGTCCAGCTAGCGAAAGAGACCCAGTACTTC. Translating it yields CASSLVQLAKETQYF. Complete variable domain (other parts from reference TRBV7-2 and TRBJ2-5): GAGVSQSPSNKVTEKGKDVELRCDPISGHTALYWYRQSLGQGLEFLIYFQGNSAPDKSGLPSDRFSAERTGGSVSTLTIQRTQQEDSAVYLCASSLVQLAKETQYFGPGTRLLVL.

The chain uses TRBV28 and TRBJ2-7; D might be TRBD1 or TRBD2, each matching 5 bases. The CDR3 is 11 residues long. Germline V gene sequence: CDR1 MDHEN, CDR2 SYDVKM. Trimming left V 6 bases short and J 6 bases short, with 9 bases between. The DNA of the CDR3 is TGTGCCAGCAGCCTGGGACGCGAGCAGTACTTC. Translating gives CASSLGREQYF.